The clone carrying this T cell receptor beta chain was recorded only once. The antigen remains undetermined. The data were taken from a study of cytomegalovirus exposure and HLA in healthy donors. Study overall: Falling in the Caucasian-associated ancestry cluster were about four fifths of approximately 410 genotyped donors.

The PCR made use of 60 Vbeta and 13 Jbeta primers. Using immunoSEQ multiplex PCR, the repertoire was profiled, and TCRdb retains in-frame clones only, with some absent. The sample has approximately 150,000 clones, about 70% seen once; the top ten hold less than 5%. Notes on the study in general: The authors judged a highly shared variant cluster likely a sequencing artifact. Earlier results showed most TCR beta V segments being productive about 90% or about 30% of the time. In vitro, a few CMV-associated chains proved specific for CMV antigens.

Germline values: CDR1 SQVTM, CDR2 ANQGSEA. The CDR3 sequence is 13 residues long. The V gene end was trimmed by 7 bases and the J gene end by 3 bases; junction bases not matched to a gene: 8. This clonotype originated in a man in his 60s in good health and CMV-seronegative. Sequencing input: PBMCs. The chain combines TRBV29-1 with TRBJ1-1, with 7 bases aligning to TRBD1. DNA of the CDR3: TGCAGCGCCAGGACAGGTGGGGACACTGAAGCTTTCTTT. Translating it yields CSARTGGDTEAFF. Supplemented by reference TRBV29-1 and TRBJ1-1, the full variable domain reads SAVISQKPSRDICQRGTSLTIQCQVDSQVTMMFWYRQQPGQSLTLIATANQGSEATYESGFVIDKFPISRPNLTFSTLTVSNMSPEDSSIYLCSARTGGDTEAFFGQGTRLTVV.